This T cell receptor beta chain was sequenced during a study of control samples from healthy donors and cancer patients. The CDR3 sequence is 13 residues long. Per the germline V gene, CDR1 is SGHTA and CDR2 is FQGTGA. V lost 4 bases, J lost 7 bases, and 8 bases lay in between. Clones were read by immunoSEQ multiplex PCR, and TCRdb kept only the in-frame ones, dropping some. The sample contains around 140,000 clones, around 94% of which appear only once. This sequence was found in a man aged 35 to 55 in good health. The genes are TRBV7-3 and TRBJ1-6, with a weak D call TRBD1 (5 bases). Sequenced: blood. CDR3 protein: CASSSRVNSPLHF. In nucleotides, the CDR3 is TGTGCCAGCAGCTCCAGGGTGAATTCACCCCTCCACTTT.